The TCR beta chain described here comes from a study of breast tumors, draining lymph nodes, adjacent tissues. TCRdb reprocessed the multiplex PCR reads with MiXCR, giving one entry per CDR3 protein. The repertoire consists of some 19,000 distinct CDR3 sequences, with about 50% occurring once and the leading ten covering around 7.8%. The germline CDR1 and CDR2 sequences are MNHEY and SVGEGT. V was shortened by 5 bases and J by 6 bases, with 14 bases between the two germline ends. This CDR3 has 14 amino acids. The receptor comes from a female donor with breast cancer. Some clones in this sample may be carry-over from other donors' samples. Sequenced sample: breast tumor tissue. The V and J genes are TRBV6-2 or TRBV6-3 and TRBJ1-5; D may be TRBD1 (5 bases). The CDR3 nucleotides are TGTGCCAGCAGTCACGGGGGTTCGGGTCAGCCCCAGCATTTT. It encodes CASSHGGSGQPQHF.